The following is a TCR beta chain sequence with its context. Its antigen remains unidentified. Nothing much larger sits one base from this clone, and base qualities are not available. This specimen comes from a study of Ad26.COV2.S vaccination and SARS-CoV-2 variants (dated by TCRdb to the early 2020s). With regard to the full study: Vaccine-arm donors came from COV1001, a multicentre, randomized, double-blind, placebo-controlled phase I-IIa trial of Ad26.COV2.S in healthy adults. Dosing of Ad26.COV2.S was intramuscular, at either 5x10^10 or 1x10^11 viral particles, delivered as one shot or as two shots spaced 56 days apart. TCRbeta repertoire sequencing was used to assess the specificity and breadth of SARS-CoV-2-reactive T cell receptors after Ad26.COV2.S vaccination. A total of 32 samples were included in the TCR-sequenced set, comprising some 20 Ad26.COV2.S vaccine recipients, 5 placebo recipients and 8 SARS-CoV-2 convalescent individuals. Trial participants were randomized into five groups of five, in which low-dose or high-dose Ad26.COV2.S was given once or twice, or placebo was given on both occasions. Investigators remained blinded to trial group allocation during experiments and outcome assessment.

The immunoSEQ Assay was the method used to sequence TCRbeta CDR3 regions. After extraction, genomic DNA underwent amplification by bias-controlled multiplex PCR, followed by high-throughput sequencing. In the source study's methods: To quantify the absolute abundance of every unique TCRbeta CDR3 region, sequences were collapsed and filtered. T cell fraction was estimated by normalizing TCRbeta template counts to usable DNA, which was measured by amplifying reference genes present in all nucleated cells. Repertoire TCRs were annotated as SARS-CoV-2-specific by exact matching of V gene, CDR3 amino acid sequence and J gene to a known reactive TCR set. MIRA supplied the reference SARS-CoV-2 TCR set, which was filtered for enrichment in COVID-19-positive ImmuneCODE repertoires so that public or cross-reactive TCRs were removed. Drawing on the MIRA antigens, annotated TCRs were analysed further at the level of specific ORF or position within ORF. Depth was the summed frequency of annotated unique rearrangements, while breadth was defined as annotated unique rearrangements over total unique productive rearrangements. Group comparisons of TCR breadth used two-sided Wilcoxon rank-sum tests. What TCRdb holds here is the immuneACCESS table cut down to in-frame rearrangements. Part of the clones is not present; checked against another copy, under half of the missing clones reflect an unresolved V gene, and the others are unexplained. Clone size and the V and J calls come from that table; the DNA yielded D and trimming. The sample table records roughly 450,000 clones; about 93% of these occur just once. The top ten constitute 12% of the sample.

According to the study, the label for this sample's treatment or condition signals: around 19 received Ad26.COV2.S at low or high dose, single or two shots; 5 received placebo; per-sample allocation not given. Repertoires of vaccine and placebo recipients were sequenced from samples taken on day 63 after the first injection. In Cohort 1b, some 25 adults aged 18-55 years were enrolled at a single site in Boston, USA, between 29 July and 7 August 2020. Ad26.COV2.S was a replication-incompetent adenovirus type 26 vector that expressed a prefusion-stabilized SARS-CoV-2 spike protein derived from the original Wuhan strain. Overall results and qualifications from the work: Vaccine and placebo recipients had similar non-spike TCR breadth, a finding consistent with the vaccine containing only spike. Ad26.COV2.S recipients had higher spike-specific TCR breadth than placebo recipients (P = 0.0014). Substantial breadth of spike-specific CD8+ and CD4+ T cell responses was reported after vaccination. The authors noted that the TCR breadth and depth analyses may have underestimated total T cell responses. The study was not powered for comparison of responses between vaccine doses or regimens.

Sequences were derived from peripheral blood, sampled in a trial of Ad26.COV2.S vaccine versus placebo. The receptor was derived from a person aged 18-65 years who received the Ad26.COV2.S COVID-19 vaccine or a placebo.

The base sequence is TGTGCCAGCAGCTGGGCTAGCGGGAGCGATACGCAGTATTTT. It is translated as CASSWASGSDTQYF. The rearranged chain carries TRBV6-6 and TRBJ2-3; 10 bases in between match TRBD2. For CDR1 and CDR2, the germline V gene (reference sequence) lists MNHNY and SVGAGI. The CDR3 goes from the cysteine to the phenylalanine over 14 residues. Only CDR3 DNA remains: 42 bases, in frame from the first base. V is trimmed back by 6 bases and J by 6 bases, and the junction contains 6 bases that no gene match accounts for.